The next 32 T cell receptor beta chains were all read from a single sample in a study of blood T cell repertoires in COVID-19. Here immunoSEQ multiplex PCR was the method, and the copy in TCRdb shows in-frame clones only, minus some. The table has fewer than 350,000 clones, roughly 90% seen once; the top ten hold under 7%. Sequencing was carried out using peripheral blood. The receptors come from a woman aged 25-40 years with COVID-19, enrolled during active disease.

This chain uses TRBV5-1 with TRBJ1-6; no definite D call. The CDR3 runs to 14 residues. V gave up 1 base and J gave up 10 bases, with 12 bases separating them. CDR1 is SGHRS and CDR2 is YFSETQ in the germline V gene. CDR3 region: CASSLSQVRSPLHF. CDR3 sequence (DNA): TGCGCCAGCAGCTTGAGTCAGGTCCGGTCACCCCTCCACTTT.

The chain is built from TRBV10-3 and TRBJ2-1; the match to TRBD2 covers 10 bases. Trimming cost V 5 bases and J 6 bases; bases outside gene matches: 22. The CDR3 contains 20 residues. From germline, CDR1 is ENHRY and CDR2 SYGVKD. The DNA of the CDR3 is TGTGCCATCAGTACGGGAGGCCTAGCGGGAGATCGGTTCGTGGGCAATGAGCAGTTCTTC. This translates into CAISTGGLAGDRFVGNEQFF.

V and J are TRBV27 and TRBJ1-6, with 7 bases lining up with TRBD1. Trimming at V came to 3 bases and at J to 0 bases, leaving 5 bases not matched to a gene. The germline V gene encodes CDR1 MNHEY and CDR2 SMNVEV (reference sequence). There are 17 residues in the CDR3. CDR3: CASSFGTESSYNSPLHF. Written as DNA, the CDR3 is TGTGCCAGCAGTTTTGGGACAGAGAGCTCCTATAATTCACCCCTCCACTTT.

The rearrangement joins TRBV7-3 to TRBJ2-3; TRBD2 aligns across 11 bases. V lost 5 bases, J lost 4 bases, and 5 bases stayed unmatched. The germline gives CDR1 SGHTA, CDR2 FQGTGA. The CDR3 extends over 15 amino acids. The CDR3 spells CASSVTSGNADTQYF. CDR3 in DNA: TGTGCCAGCAGCGTGACTAGCGGGAACGCAGATACGCAGTATTTT.

The chain has TRBV28 and TRBJ2-7, with a tentative D call TRBD2 (6 bases). The CDR3 has 16 amino acids. The V and J ends lost 6 bases and 3 bases respectively, with 21 bases between them. Germline CDR1 is MDHEN and CDR2 is SYDVKM. Here the CDR3 DNA reads TGTGCCAGCAGCCTGGGGGGAGCGGGTGGGAGCTACGAGCAGTACTTC. Its protein is CASSLGGAGGSYEQYF.

V is TRBV7-8 and J is TRBJ2-5, with D perhaps TRBD2 (7 bases). Germline lookup yields CDR1 SGHVS and CDR2 FQNEAQ. The CDR3 runs 17 residues. Deletions cut 5 bases from V and 2 bases from J, with 21 bases between. CDR3 sequence: CASSLRGWAGEQETQYF. CDR3 in DNA: TGTGCCAGCAGCCTCAGGGGATGGGCGGGAGAGCAAGAGACCCAGTACTTC.

The CDR3 coding sequence is TGTGCCTGGAGTGTCGGGGTATCAGAGACCCAGTACTTC. Residues: CAWSVGVSETQYF. V gene TRBV30 combines with J gene TRBJ2-5; weak D call: TRBD2 (5 bases). Germline V gives CDR1 GTSNPN, CDR2 SVGIG (reference sequence). The ends were cut back, 0 bases at V and 4 bases at J, with 9 bases in the middle. The CDR3 totals 13 residues.

This sequence joins TRBV6-5 and TRBJ2-1; TRBD1 is a possible D gene (6 bases). The CDR3 loop spans 14 amino acids. V lost 10 bases and J 7 bases, leaving 20 bases between the germline ends. From germline, CDR1 is MNHEY and CDR2 SVGAGI. This chain's CDR3 is CATERGSRGNEQFF. The CDR3 DNA is TGTGCCACCGAAAGGGGGAGTCGCGGGAATGAGCAGTTCTTC.

The table lists this clone with a count of one. CDR3 coding DNA: TGTGCCAGTACCATTCGGACAGGGGAAGGTAGCAATCAGCCCCAGCATTTT. Translating gives CASTIRTGEGSNQPQHF. The chain recombines TRBV19 with TRBJ1-5; TRBD1 matches at 9 bases. J was trimmed by 0 bases and V by 7 bases; bases with no gene match: 10. From germline, CDR1 is LNHDA and CDR2 SQIVND (reference sequence). The CDR3 is 17 residues long.

The rearrangement joins TRBV6-2 or TRBV6-3 to TRBJ1-6; no firm D call. V was shortened by 2 bases and J by 4 bases, with 9 bases between the two germline ends. Germline V CDR1 and CDR2: MNHEY, SVGEGT. The CDR3 contains 15 residues. The CDR3 here is CASSYPGGYNSPLHF. CDR3 nucleotides: TGTGCCAGCAGTTACCCCGGAGGGTATAATTCACCCCTCCACTTT.

The chain links TRBV7-9 to TRBJ1-1; D uncertain. Germline V gene sequence: CDR1 SEHNR, CDR2 FQNEAQ (reference sequence). The CDR3 spans 14 residues. Trimming stripped 7 bases from V and 0 bases from J, with 12 bases between. The CDR3 bases are TGTGCCAGCATGCGGTTGGATATGAACACTGAAGCTTTCTTT. It codes for CASMRLDMNTEAFF.

V usage is TRBV19 and J usage is TRBJ1-5; TRBD1 is a possible D gene (6 bases). This CDR3 spans 16 amino acids. The germline gives CDR1 LNHDA, CDR2 SQIVND (reference sequence). V lost 2 bases to trimming and J lost 3 bases, with 14 bases between them. The CDR3, as DNA: TGTGCCAGTAGTATATTGGGGGCGCGGGTCAATCAGCCCCAGCATTTT. Its protein is CASSILGARVNQPQHF. Looking up the rest from reference TRBV19 and TRBJ1-5 gives the full variable domain: DGGITQSPKYLFRKEGQNVTLSCEQNLNHDAMYWYRQDPGQGLRLIYYSQIVNDFQKGDIAEGYSVSREKKESFPLTVTSAQKNPTAFYLCASSILGARVNQPQHFGDGTRLSIL.

The chain has TRBV19 and TRBJ2-1, with 12 positions matching TRBD2. The CDR3 length is 18 residues. Germline CDR1 LNHDA, CDR2 SQIVND (reference sequence). J gave up 1 base and V 6 bases, and 10 bases lay outside the gene matches. The CDR3 DNA reads TGTGCCAGTAGAGGGCCCATGACTAGCGGGAGATCCTACAATGAGCAGTTCTTC. It is translated as CASRGPMTSGRSYNEQFF.

V gene TRBV5-4 combines with J gene TRBJ1-4, with 7 bases matching TRBD1. Germline V CDR1 and CDR2: SGHNT, YYREEE (reference sequence). The CDR3 length is 16 residues. V trimming: 4 bases; J trimming: 8 bases; junction bases outside the gene matches: 14. In nucleotides, the CDR3 is TGTGCCAGCAGCCGTGATCCACAGGGGATTGGGGAAAAACTGTTTTTT. Residues: CASSRDPQGIGEKLFF.

The J gene is TRBJ2-5, the V gene TRBV19; 7 bases are a match to TRBD2. Trimming took 4 bases from V and 1 from J; bases not matched to a gene: 9. Germline CDR1 reads LNHDA; CDR2 reads SQIVND (reference sequence). This CDR3 is 16 amino acids long. The CDR3 DNA sequence: TGTGCCAGTAGTACGTACATAACTAGCGTCCAAGAGACCCAGTACTTC. This translates into CASSTYITSVQETQYF.

The chain recombines TRBV27 with TRBJ1-4; D perhaps matches TRBD1 (5 bases). In germline, CDR1 is MNHEY, CDR2 SMNVEV (reference sequence). This CDR3 region has 14 residues. V was clipped by 6 bases and J by 4 bases, with 12 bases between them. Written as DNA, the CDR3 is TGTGCCAGCAGCAGACAGCCACTTAATGAAAAACTGTTTTTT. This encodes CASSRQPLNEKLFF.

The chain carries TRBV4-1 and TRBJ2-3; 10 bases fit TRBD2. J gave up 1 base and V 3 bases, and 16 bases lay outside the gene matches. Germline V CDR1 and CDR2: MGHRA, YSYEKL. This CDR3 spans 20 amino acids. CDR3 in DNA: TGCGCCAGCAGCCAGATGGGAGCGGGAGGGCCAGAGTCTCGCACAGATACGCAGTATTTT. Amino acids: CASSQMGAGGPESRTDTQYF.

This clone is a singleton in its sample. The gene calls are TRBV27 and TRBJ1-2; no definite D call. Deletions cut 3 bases from V and 3 bases from J, with 8 bases between. Germline V lookup: CDR1 MNHEY, CDR2 SMNVEV (reference sequence). The CDR3 loop spans 13 amino acids. The chain's CDR3 is CASSLASYYGYTF. The CDR3 nucleotides are TGTGCCAGCAGTTTGGCCTCCTACTATGGCTACACCTTC.

The gene calls are TRBV4-2 and TRBJ2-2, with a tentative D call TRBD2 (5 bases). CDR3 length equals 14 residues. Trimming stripped 1 base from V and 7 bases from J, with 10 bases between. The germline gives CDR1 LGHNA, CDR2 YNFKEQ. The CDR3 region has the DNA TGTGCCAGCAGCCAAGGAGGGTCGGGCGGGGAGCTGTTTTTT. It specifies CASSQGGSGGELFF.

The J gene is TRBJ1-1, the V gene TRBV7-9; D is unresolved. Trimming took off 3 bases at V and 4 bases at J, with 12 bases between the two ends. The V gene's germline CDR1 is SEHNR and CDR2 FQNEAQ (reference sequence). CDR3 length: 14 residues. CDR3 sequence reads: CASSFGMIGTEAFF. Here the CDR3 DNA reads TGTGCCAGCAGCTTCGGGATGATTGGCACTGAAGCTTTCTTT.

This chain uses TRBV28 with TRBJ2-7, with 11 nucleotides matching TRBD2. The ends lost 5 bases at V and 2 bases at J; junction bases unmatched: 5. This CDR3 has 15 residues. Looked up from germline, CDR1 is MDHEN and CDR2 is SYDVKM. The CDR3 nucleotides read TGTGCCAGCAGTCCCGGGACTAGCGGTACCTACGAGCAGTACTTC. As protein: CASSPGTSGTYEQYF.

J is TRBJ2-7 and V is TRBV7-6; 12 positions agree with TRBD1. This CDR3 region has 15 residues. From germline, CDR1 is SGHVS and CDR2 FNYEAQ. V was pared by 5 bases and J by 4 bases, with 6 bases of the junction left unmatched. The CDR3 region has the DNA TGTGCCAGCAGCGAGGGACAGGGGGCGGGATACGAGCAGTACTTC. It encodes CASSEGQGAGYEQYF. Full variable domain (rest looked up from reference TRBV7-6 and TRBJ2-7): GAGVSQSPRYKVTKRGQDVALRCDPISGHVSLYWYRQALGQGPEFLTYFNYEAQQDKSGLPNDRFSAERPEGSISTLTIQRTEQRDSAMYRCASSEGQGAGYEQYFGPGTRLTVT.

The chain carries TRBV7-2 and TRBJ2-1; no reliable D call. Trimming removed 6 bases at V and 8 bases at J, with 14 bases between. The V gene's germline CDR1 is SGHTA and CDR2 FQGNSA. CDR3 length: 13 amino acids. The CDR3 region is CASSSPYLHEQFF. The CDR3 DNA reads as TGTGCCAGCAGTTCACCCTACCTACATGAGCAGTTCTTC.

CDR3 amino acids: CASSLQGQGETQYF. CDR3 DNA sequence: TGTGCCAGCAGCTTACAGGGACAAGGAGAGACCCAGTACTTC. The chain employs TRBV7-9 and TRBJ2-5, with a possible D match to TRBD1 (6 bases). This CDR3 is built from 14 residues. Germline CDR1 and CDR2: SEHNR and FQNEAQ (reference sequence). V was trimmed by 2 bases and J by 4 bases, leaving 11 bases between them.

V gene TRBV6-2 or TRBV6-3 combines with J gene TRBJ2-7; TRBD1 might be the D (6 bases). Germline V gene data show CDR1 as MNHEY and CDR2 as SVGEGT. The CDR3 totals 12 residues. V gave up 5 bases and J gave up 2 bases, with 7 bases separating them. The CDR3 nucleotides read TGTGCCAGCAGTAGGGACACCTACGAGCAGTACTTC. Protein: CASSRDTYEQYF.

The rearrangement links TRBV18 to TRBJ2-7; a possible D gene is TRBD1 (6 bases). V lost 1 base and J lost 4, with 14 bases in between. Germline V gene data show CDR1 as KGHSH and CDR2 as LQKENI. This CDR3 contains 15 residues. CDR3 nucleotide sequence: TGTGCCAGCTCACCACTCGGGGACAAGTCTTACGAGCAGTACTTC. Encoded protein: CASSPLGDKSYEQYF. The whole variable domain, remainder taken from reference TRBV18 and TRBJ2-7, is NAGVMQNPRHLVRRRGQEARLRCSPMKGHSHVYWYRQLPEEGLKFMVYLQKENIIDESGMPKERFSAEFPKEGPSILRIQQVVRGDSAAYFCASSPLGDKSYEQYFGPGTRLTVT.

V gene TRBV18 combines with J gene TRBJ2-2; D not certain. Germline-derived CDR1 and CDR2 are KGHSH and LQKENI. CDR3 length equals 16 residues. V was shortened by 0 bases and J by 0 bases, with 8 bases between the two germline ends. The CDR3, as DNA: TGTGCCAGCTCACCACCTCTCCCCCCGAACACCGGGGAGCTGTTTTTT. This gives the protein CASSPPLPPNTGELFF.

The V call is TRBV5-4, the J call TRBJ2-7, with a tentative D call TRBD2 (6 bases). Germline assignment: CDR1 SGHNT and CDR2 YYREEE (reference sequence). Between the trimmed V and J ends, which lost 3 bases and 4 bases, there was a span of 20 bases. The CDR3 length is 16 residues. The CDR3 reads CASSSYGGIRIYEQYF. The CDR3 coding sequence is TGTGCCAGCAGCTCTTATGGGGGGATAAGGATTTACGAGCAGTACTTC.

The chain is built from TRBV25-1 and TRBJ2-7; perhaps TRBD1 as D (6 bases). The germline gives CDR1 MGHDK, CDR2 SYGVNS. V shed 5 bases and J shed 2 bases, with 10 bases lying between them. This CDR3 has 13 residues. For the CDR3, the DNA is TGTGCCAGCAGTACGACAGGAACCTACGAGCAGTACTTC. Translated, it gives CASSTTGTYEQYF.

This sequence joins TRBV12-3 or TRBV12-4 and TRBJ2-1, with TRBD2 as a possible D gene (5 bases). Deletions cut 7 bases from V and 9 bases from J, with 16 bases between. The CDR3 contains 13 residues. CDR3 bases: TGTGCCAGCACTTTCTCATCCGGAGGTGAGCAGTTCTTC. Translation gives CASTFSSGGEQFF.

The rearrangement joins TRBV2 to TRBJ2-7; 8 bases fit TRBD2. The germline V gene has CDR1 SNHLY and CDR2 FYNNEI. The CDR3 loop spans 14 amino acids. V shed 9 bases, J shed 6 bases, and the junction held 13 bases outside the gene matches. The CDR3 DNA is TGTGCCAGTGAATTTGTGGCGGGAGGCTCCGAGCAGTACTTC. Protein sequence: CASEFVAGGSEQYF. The full variable domain, with the rest looked up from reference TRBV2 and TRBJ2-7, is EPEVTQTPSHQVTQMGQEVILRCVPISNHLYFYWYRQILGQKVEFLVSFYNNEISEKSEIFDDQFSVERPDGSNFTLKIRSTKLEDSAMYFCASEFVAGGSEQYFGPGTRLTVT.

This clone has only one observation. V and J are TRBV7-8 and TRBJ1-1; weak D call: TRBD1 (6 bases). The germline V and J ends were trimmed by 1 base and 0 bases, with 15 bases remaining between them. Germline V CDR1 and CDR2: SGHVS, FQNEAQ. The CDR3 runs to 17 residues. CDR3 nucleotide sequence: TGTGCCAGCAGCTTAGGTGCGACAGGCCTCATGAACACTGAAGCTTTCTTT. This gives the protein CASSLGATGLMNTEAFF.